This TCR beta chain came from a study of cytomegalovirus exposure and HLA in healthy donors (dated by TCRdb to about 2017). For the wider study: The 500 to 800 repertoires of the first cohort and the roughly 120 validation repertoires were produced on the same platform, according to a later analysis. The study aimed to test whether cataloging public T cell receptors could reveal signatures of past pathogen exposure. In addition to the first cohort of 666 subjects, a separate validation cohort of 120 different subjects was used. High-throughput TCR immunosequencing, statistical association of individual TCRs with disease status, and machine learning were combined to predict cytomegalovirus infection status.

Separate from the approximately 700-subject first cohort, the validation cohort of 90 to 150 subjects was the group to which the donors belonged. The library was obtained by the immunoSEQ multiplex PCR assay. The published analysis was carried out like this. To diagnose cytomegalovirus status from the catalog of TCR beta chain sequences, a statistical classification framework was built. TCRdb took this table from immuneACCESS and kept in-frame rearrangements with V and J called. Such tables lack part of the clones; where checked against another copy, unresolved V genes explain under half of the gap, and the rest is unexplained. The V and J calls and clone size come from that table; D and trimming were worked out from the DNA. Counted in this sample were 260,000 or so clones; around 91% of them appeared once. Together, the top ten hold approximately 3.1% of the sample. As to this clone: Its specific antigen is unknown. Base-call qualities are not available, and no considerably larger clone is one nucleotide away.

Summary of the overall study and its limitations: The study listed 164 TCR beta chains as associated with cytomegalovirus. Of the cluster scores, approximately 95% were above 0 in a later analysis, which found that TCRs clustered in the first cohort also tended to co-occur in the 95 to 150 validation repertoires. A later analysis had no HLA typing for the validation cohort, so co-occurrence there was scored across all 130 or so repertoires. The classifier was reported to diagnose cytomegalovirus status with high specificity and sensitivity in both the original and validation cohorts. It was suggested by the authors that the approach could potentially be generalized to other disease states and immunological phenotypes. Across donors, most TCR sequences were observed very rarely, whereas some public TCRs were present in many individuals. In vitro tests confirmed that a few of the cytomegalovirus-associated TCR beta chains recognize cytomegalovirus antigens.

This TCR was recovered from a woman in her 30s in good health and CMV-seronegative. Source material: PBMCs.

The CDR3 region: CSGGQGYGTGELFF. The nucleotide sequence reads TGCAGCGGGGGACAGGGGTATGGCACCGGGGAGCTGTTTTTT. The chain is made from TRBV29-1 and TRBJ2-2; TRBD1 aligns with 10 central bases. The CDR3 numbers 14 residues from cysteine through phenylalanine. The entry retains the CDR3 DNA only, 42 bases that are in frame from base 1. Compared with germline, V lacks 7 bases and J lacks 4 bases; bases without a gene match: 6. The germline V gene supplies CDR1 SQVTM and CDR2 ANQGSEA.